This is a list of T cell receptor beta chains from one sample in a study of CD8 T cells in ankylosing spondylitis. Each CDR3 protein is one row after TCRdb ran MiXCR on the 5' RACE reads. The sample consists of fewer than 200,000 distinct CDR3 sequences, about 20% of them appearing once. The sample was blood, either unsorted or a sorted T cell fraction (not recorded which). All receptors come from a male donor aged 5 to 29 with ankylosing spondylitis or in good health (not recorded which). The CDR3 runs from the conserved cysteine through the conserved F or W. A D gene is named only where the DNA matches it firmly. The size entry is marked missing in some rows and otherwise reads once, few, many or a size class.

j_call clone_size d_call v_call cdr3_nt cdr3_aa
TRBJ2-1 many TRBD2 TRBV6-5 TGTGCCAGCAGAGACGGGACTAGTCCCTCAAATGAGCAGTTCTTC CASRDGTSPSNEQFF
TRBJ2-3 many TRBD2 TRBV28 TGTGCCAGCACGACCGGCGGGAGGTTAACAGATACGCAGTATTTT CASTTGGRLTDTQYF
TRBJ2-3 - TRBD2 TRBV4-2 TGTGCCAGCAGCCAAGATTTAGCGGGACCAGATACGCAGTATTTT CASSQDLAGPDTQYF
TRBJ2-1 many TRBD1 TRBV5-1 TGCGCCAGCAGCTTGGTGGGGCCAGGGGGCGATGAGCAGTTCTTC CASSLVGPGGDEQFF
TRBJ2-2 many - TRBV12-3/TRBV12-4 TGTGCCAGCAGTCCCATAGGGCAAACGAAGTGGGCCGGGGAGCTGTTTTTT CASSPIGQTKWAGELFF
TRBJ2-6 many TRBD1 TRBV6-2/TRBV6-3 TGTGCCAGCAGGCCCGGGACAGGGACCCTCTCTGGGGCCAACGTCCTGACTTTC CASRPGTGTLSGANVLTF
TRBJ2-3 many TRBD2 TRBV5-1 TGCGCCAGCAGCCCGAGACTAGCGGGAGGGCCCACAGATACGCAGTATTTT CASSPRLAGGPTDTQYF
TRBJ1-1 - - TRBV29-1 TGCAGCGTTGAAAATCGGGCTCTTGGCACTGAAGCTTTCTTT CSVENRALGTEAFF
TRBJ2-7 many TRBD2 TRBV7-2 TGTGCCAGCAGCTTAGAAGGGACTAGCGGGAGGTACGAGCAGTACTTC CASSLEGTSGRYEQYF
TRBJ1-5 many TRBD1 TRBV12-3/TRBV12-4 TGTGCCAGCAGCCCCGACAGGGGAAATCAGCCCCAGCATTTT CASSPDRGNQPQHF
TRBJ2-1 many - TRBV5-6 TGTGCCAGCAGTTCCGGACAGAGCTCCTACAATGAGCAGTTCTTC CASSSGQSSYNEQFF
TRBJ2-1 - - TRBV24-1 TGTGCCACCAGTGATTCCGGACTGTACAATGAGCAGTTCTTC CATSDSGLYNEQFF
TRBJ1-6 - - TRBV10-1 TGCGCCAGCAGTGAGTCTTGGGGAACCTATAATTCACCCCTCCACTTT CASSESWGTYNSPLHF
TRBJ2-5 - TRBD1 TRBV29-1 TGCAGCGTTGAAGATGGGGACAGGGGATTCTTC CSVEDGDRGFF
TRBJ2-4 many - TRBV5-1 TGCGCCAGCGGATGGGGTGACCTAGCCAAAAACATTCAGTACTTC CASGWGDLAKNIQYF
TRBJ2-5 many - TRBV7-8 TGTGCCAGCAGCTTAGTGGGGGTCGCCTCTCGGGCGATACAAGAGACCCAGTACTTC CASSLVGVASRAIQETQYF
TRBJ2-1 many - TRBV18 TGTGCCAGCTCACCAATACGCGACAGAAATGAGCAGTTCTTC CASSPIRDRNEQFF
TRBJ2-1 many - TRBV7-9 TGTGCCAGCAGCTCAGGGCGAATCTACAATGAGCAGTTCTTC CASSSGRIYNEQFF
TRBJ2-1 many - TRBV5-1 TGCGCCAGCAGCTTGGCCGGGGCAGGGGACTTGGCTGAGCAGTTCTTC CASSLAGAGDLAEQFF
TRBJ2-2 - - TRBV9 TGTGCCAGCAGCGTAGGGGCCGACAGCACGAACACCGGGGAGCTGTTTTTT CASSVGADSTNTGELFF
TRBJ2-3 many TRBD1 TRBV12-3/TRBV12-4 TGTGCCAGCAGTCCACCGGGGGACAGGGCTAACACAGATACGCAGTATTTT CASSPPGDRANTDTQYF
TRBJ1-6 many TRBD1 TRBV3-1 TGTGCCAGCAGCCAAGGCAGGGGGACTTCACCCCTCCACTTT CASSQGRGTSPLHF
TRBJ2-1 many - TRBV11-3 TGTGCCAGCAGCTTACCAGGGGAGGGTGAGCAGTTCTTC CASSLPGEGEQFF
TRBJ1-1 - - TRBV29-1 TGCAGCGTTGTGGCTCCCAACCCTGAAGCTTTCTTT CSVVAPNPEAFF
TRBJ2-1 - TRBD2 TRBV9 TGTGCCAGCAGCGTCGGAGCGGGAGGGCACAATGAGCAGTTCTTC CASSVGAGGHNEQFF
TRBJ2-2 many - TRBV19 TGTGCCAGTAGTCAGGGAAGCGGCGGGGAGCTGTTTTTT CASSQGSGGELFF
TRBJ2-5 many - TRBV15 TGTGCCACCAGCATACAAGAAGGGACCCAGTACTTC CATSIQEGTQYF
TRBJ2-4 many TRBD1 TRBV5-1 TGCGCCAGCAGCTTGGGTCAGGGGGACGGCATTCAGTACTTC CASSLGQGDGIQYF
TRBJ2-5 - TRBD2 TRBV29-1 TGCAGCGACTACCTGGGGGCGGCGGGGGGGTACCAAGAGACCCAGTACTTC CSDYLGAAGGYQETQYF
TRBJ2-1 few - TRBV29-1 TGCAGCGTTGAAGGCGTATCGCGGAGCTCCTACAATGAGCAGTTCTTC CSVEGVSRSSYNEQFF
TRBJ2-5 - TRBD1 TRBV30 TGTGCCTGGAACCAACCGGGACAGGGGGCACCGCAGTACTTC CAWNQPGQGAPQYF
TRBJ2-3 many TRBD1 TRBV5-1 TGCGCCAGCAGCTTGGAGGGGGCGCGAGCAGATACGCAGTATTTT CASSLEGARADTQYF
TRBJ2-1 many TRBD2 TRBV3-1 TGTGCCAGCAGCCAAGAGGGCCAGCGGGACTACAATGAGCAGTTCTTC CASSQEGQRDYNEQFF
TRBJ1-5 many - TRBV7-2 TGTGCCAGCAGCTTAGGTTGGAGCAATCAGCCCCAGCATTTT CASSLGWSNQPQHF
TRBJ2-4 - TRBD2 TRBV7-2 TGTGCCAGCAGCCCCAGCGGGAGTACGAACATTCAGTACTTC CASSPSGSTNIQYF
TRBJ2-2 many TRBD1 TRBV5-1 TGCGCCAGCAGCGCGCCTCCGGGACAGGTTATAGGGACCGGGGAGCTGTTTTTT CASSAPPGQVIGTGELFF
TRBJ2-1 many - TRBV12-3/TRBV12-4 TGTGCCAGCAAGAGGGGCCAGAATGAGCAGTTCTTC CASKRGQNEQFF
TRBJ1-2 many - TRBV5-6 TGTGCCAGCAGCTTGGCGGGGGTTTCTTATGGCTACACCTTC CASSLAGVSYGYTF
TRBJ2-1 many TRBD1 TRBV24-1 TGTGCCACCAGTCTGGACAGGGAGGTTTACAATGAGCAGTTCTTC CATSLDREVYNEQFF
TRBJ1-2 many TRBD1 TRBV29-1 TGCAGCCAATTCAAGGGTCCCGGGACAGGGAAGGACGATGGCTACACCTTC CSQFKGPGTGKDDGYTF
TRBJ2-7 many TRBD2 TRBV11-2 TGTGCCAGCAGCCGATGGGGGGGAGAGCAGTACTTC CASSRWGGEQYF
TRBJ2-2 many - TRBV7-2 TGTGCCACTCGGTTCGGGGAGCTGTTTTTT CATRFGELFF
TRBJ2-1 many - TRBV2 TGTGCCAGCAGGGCACTAGCCCACCGCTACAATGAGCAGTTCTTC CASRALAHRYNEQFF
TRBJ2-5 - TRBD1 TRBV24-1 TGTGCCACCAGTGATGTTAAGACAGGGAGTGGAGAGACCCAGTACTTC CATSDVKTGSGETQYF
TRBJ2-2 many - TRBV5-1 TGCGCCAGCAGCCCCAGCGTACCCCCCATTGGGGAGCTGTTTTTT CASSPSVPPIGELFF
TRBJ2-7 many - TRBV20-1 TGCAGTGCTAGAGAGGGGACGGATAACCCCGAGCAGTACTTC CSAREGTDNPEQYF
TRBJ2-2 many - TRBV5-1 TGCGCCAGCAGCAGGGACCGAAGCACCGGGGAGCTGTTTTTT CASSRDRSTGELFF
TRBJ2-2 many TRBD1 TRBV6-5 TGTGCCAGCAGTTCCGACAGGGATCTTATCTTGGAGCTGTTTTTT CASSSDRDLILELFF
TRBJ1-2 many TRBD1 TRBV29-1 TGCAGCGCCCAAGACAGGGCGCCTAACTATGGCTACACCTTC CSAQDRAPNYGYTF
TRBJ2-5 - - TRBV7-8 TGTGCCAGCAGCTTCACACTGATCCAAGAGACCCAGTACTTC CASSFTLIQETQYF
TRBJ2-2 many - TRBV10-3 TGTGCCATCAGTGAGGGGAACACCGGGGAGCTGTTTTTT CAISEGNTGELFF
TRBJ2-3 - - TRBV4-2 TGTGCCAGCAGCCAAGCGGAAACTTTGCAGTATTTT CASSQAETLQYF
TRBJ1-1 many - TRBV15 TGTGCCACCAGCAGAGATCTCGACCCCTCCGGAGCTTTCTTT CATSRDLDPSGAFF
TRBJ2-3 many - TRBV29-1 TGCAGCGTTGACCCCGGTTCTCCAGGGGATAGCACAGATACGCAGTATTTT CSVDPGSPGDSTDTQYF
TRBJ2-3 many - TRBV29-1 TGCAGCGTTTTCGGGGCCCCGGAAGGTACAGATACGCAGTATTTT CSVFGAPEGTDTQYF
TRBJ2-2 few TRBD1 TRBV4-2 TGTGCCAGCAGCCAAGAGTGGGGGACAGGGGAGGCCGGGGAGCTGTTTTTT CASSQEWGTGEAGELFF
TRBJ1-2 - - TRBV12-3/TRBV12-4 TGTGCCAGCAGTCTCGGGCTCTATGGCTACACCTTC CASSLGLYGYTF
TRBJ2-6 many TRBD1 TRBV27 TGTGCCAGCAGTTGGGGACAGGGACTAACCGTCTCTGGGGCCAACGTCCTGACTTTC CASSWGQGLTVSGANVLTF
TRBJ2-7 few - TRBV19 TGTGCCAGTAGTACCCTTGGCGGCTACGAGCAGTACTTC CASSTLGGYEQYF
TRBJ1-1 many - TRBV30 TGTGCCTGGAGTGCAGGGGACACTGAAGCTTTCTTT CAWSAGDTEAFF